This T cell receptor (beta chain) was sequenced during a study of T-cell memory formation after mild COVID-19. Study in general: Largely donor-specific sequence clusters came from a couple of donors.

TCRdb called the 5' RACE reads again in MiXCR, with one record for every CDR3 protein. The sample yields fewer than 350,000 distinct CDR3 sequences, approximately 14% seen once. This clonotype appeared a few times. Its antigen is not known. Germline CDR1 SGHRS, CDR2 YFSETQ. Trimming removed 4 bases at V and 1 base at J, with 15 bases between. This CDR3 comprises 16 residues. Whole-study results and caveats: Pre-infection memory contained some responding clones, which suggested that cross-reactive memory had joined. Clones which contracted sat mainly in CM and EM if CD4+, and in EMRA if CD8+. Day 15 to 85 contracting clones showed balanced CD4/CD8; day 15 to 37 expanders favored CD4+.

The genes are TRBV5-1 and TRBJ2-1; D remains ambiguous. Sequenced material: PBMCs or a T cell subset sorted from them (not recorded which). This TCR was recovered from a man younger than 30 who had mild COVID-19 (a few samples of this study predate the infection). Cell type and time point are not known. CDR3 region: CASSPGPHRSYNEQFF. The DNA of the CDR3 is TGCGCCAGCAGCCCCGGCCCTCATCGGTCCTACAATGAGCAGTTCTTC.